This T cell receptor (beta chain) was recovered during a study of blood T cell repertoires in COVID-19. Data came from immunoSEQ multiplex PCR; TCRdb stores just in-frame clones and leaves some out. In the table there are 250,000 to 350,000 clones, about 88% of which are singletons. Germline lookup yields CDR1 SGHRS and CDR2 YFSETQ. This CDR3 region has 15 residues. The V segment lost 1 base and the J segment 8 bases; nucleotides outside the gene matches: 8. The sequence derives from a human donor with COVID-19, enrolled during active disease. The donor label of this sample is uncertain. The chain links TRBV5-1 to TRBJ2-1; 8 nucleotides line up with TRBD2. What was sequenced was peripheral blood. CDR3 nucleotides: TGCGCCAGCAGCTTGCGAAGCGGGAGAATTGATGAGCAGTTCTTC. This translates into CASSLRSGRIDEQFF.